Shown below are 28 T cell receptor beta chains from a single sample sequenced in a study of T cells after yellow fever vaccination. Each CDR3 protein is one row after TCRdb ran MiXCR on the 5' RACE reads. The data contain hundreds of thousands of distinct CDR3 sequences, approximately 12% of them singletons. The source material was CD4+ T cells sorted from PBMCs, sampled 15 days after the yellow fever booster vaccination. These receptor sequences come from a man younger than 35 who received the YFV17D yellow fever vaccine.

This clonotype has just a few counts. The chain uses TRBV7-2 and TRBJ1-1; D not resolved. The CDR3 has 14 residues. Germline CDR1 and CDR2: SGHTA and FQGNSA. The V end lost 4 bases, the J end lost 4 bases, and 13 bases lay between the germline ends. This CDR3 is CASSSNGPVTEAFF. As DNA, the CDR3 is TGTGCCAGCAGCTCGAATGGGCCAGTCACTGAAGCTTTCTTT.

The genes are TRBV20-1 and TRBJ1-1; D ambiguous. Trimming removed 1 base at V and 4 bases at J, with 10 bases between. CDR3 length: 13 amino acids. CDR1 is DFQATT and CDR2 is SNEGSKA in the germline V gene (reference sequence). The CDR3 here is CSARGPGSTEAFF. The CDR3 DNA sequence: TGCAGTGCTAGAGGGCCGGGGAGCACTGAAGCTTTCTTT.

This clonotype has at least ten counts. This chain joins TRBV5-4 and TRBJ2-7, with TRBD1 matching 8 bases. The CDR3 contains 14 residues. V lost 4 bases and J lost 5; bases outside the gene matches: 8. The germline gives CDR1 SGHNT, CDR2 YYREEE (reference sequence). This chain's CDR3 is CASSQGQARNEQYF. DNA of the CDR3: TGTGCCAGCAGCCAGGGACAGGCGAGGAACGAGCAGTACTTC.

This sequence joins TRBV20-1 and TRBJ1-1; tentative D call: TRBD1 (5 bases). This CDR3 contains 12 residues. Per the germline V gene, CDR1 is DFQATT and CDR2 is SNEGSKA (reference sequence). V was cut by 5 bases and J by 10 bases, with 17 bases left in between. This CDR3 is CSAQWTSRVAFF. CDR3 coding DNA: TGCAGTGCTCAGTGGACATCGAGGGTAGCTTTCTTT.

In its sample, this clonotype was seen a few times. The V call is TRBV6-1, the J call TRBJ1-1; D not resolved. This CDR3 is 12 amino acids long. CDR1 is MNHNS and CDR2 is SASEGT in the germline V gene. V was shortened by 8 bases and J by 1 base, with 8 bases between the two germline ends. The CDR3 spells CASRAPNTEAFF. The CDR3 DNA reads TGTGCCAGCCGGGCCCCGAACACTGAAGCTTTCTTT.

This clonotype was found a few times. The chain has TRBV12-5 and TRBJ1-2; D not resolved. V lost 4 bases and J lost 0, with 6 bases in between. The CDR3 extends over 13 amino acids. The germline V gene has CDR1 LGHNT and CDR2 FRNRAP. This chain's CDR3 is CASGSETNYGYTF. The DNA for the CDR3 is TGTGCTAGTGGTTCGGAGACTAACTATGGCTACACCTTC. The full variable domain, its missing parts supplied by reference TRBV12-5 and TRBJ1-2, is DARVTQTPRHKVTEMGQEVTMRCQPILGHNTVFWYRQTMMQGLELLAYFRNRAPLDDSGMPKDRFSAEMPDATLATLKIQPSEPRDSAVYFCASGSETNYGYTFGSGTRLTVV.

In its sample, this clonotype was seen many times. The chain combines TRBV12-3 or TRBV12-4 with TRBJ2-5, with 7 bases fitting TRBD2. The V segment lost 4 bases and the J segment 4 bases; nucleotides outside the gene matches: 3. This CDR3 is 13 amino acids long. For the CDR3, the DNA is TGTGCCAGCAGTTCGGGGGGAAGAGAGACCCAGTACTTC. Protein product: CASSSGGRETQYF.

This clonotype has ten or more counts. The chain joins TRBV7-6 to TRBJ1-1; tentatively, D is TRBD1 (5 bases). This CDR3 is 12 amino acids long. V gave up 5 bases and J gave up 11 bases, with 15 bases separating them. Per the germline V gene, CDR1 is SGHVS and CDR2 is FNYEAQ. CDR3 protein: CASSLNGAEAFF. CDR3 DNA: TGTGCCAGCAGCCTAAACGGGGCGGAGGCTTTCTTT.

This clonotype was observed a few times. This chain links TRBV20-1 with TRBJ1-3; D is uncertain. This CDR3 has 14 amino acids. Germline loops: CDR1 DFQATT, CDR2 SNEGSKA (reference sequence). Trimming stripped 6 bases from V and 0 bases from J, with 12 bases between. The CDR3 region has the DNA TGCAGTGCCACGGACCTGAGCTCTGGAAACACCATATATTTT. This gives the protein CSATDLSSGNTIYF.

The table lists this clonotype with a few counts. This chain connects TRBV5-4 to TRBJ1-2; TRBD1 matches at 7 bases. Germline V CDR1 and CDR2: SGHNT, YYREEE (reference sequence). The CDR3 is 13 residues long. J was trimmed by 4 bases and V by 3 bases; bases with no gene match: 3. CDR3 loop: CASSSRDSYGYTF. CDR3 sequence (DNA): TGTGCCAGCAGCTCCCGGGACAGCTATGGCTACACCTTC.

This clonotype was seen only a few times. The chain has TRBV5-1 and TRBJ2-3; D is ambiguous. V dropped 0 bases and J dropped 4 bases, with 6 bases sitting between them. The CDR3 runs 13 residues. Germline V gene sequence: CDR1 SGHRS, CDR2 YFSETQ. CDR3 bases: TGCGCCAGCAGCTTGGAGGTGGCAGATACGCAGTATTTT. This gives the protein CASSLEVADTQYF.

This rearrangement joins TRBV18 to TRBJ2-1; tentative D call: TRBD1 (5 bases). CDR3 length: 16 amino acids. V lost 0 bases and J 0 bases, leaving 9 bases between the germline ends. The germline V gene has CDR1 KGHSH and CDR2 LQKENI. The CDR3 DNA follows: TGTGCCAGCTCACCACCGGCAGGGTCCTCCTACAATGAGCAGTTCTTC. This codes for CASSPPAGSSYNEQFF.

This clonotype was observed a few times. The chain couples TRBV5-5 to TRBJ2-2; D remains unclear. The germline V gene encodes CDR1 SGHKS and CDR2 YYEKEE (reference sequence). V was cut by 2 bases and J by 0 bases, with 8 bases left in between. The CDR3 is made up of 15 amino acids. The CDR3 DNA sequence: TGTGCCAGCAGCTTACGACCCGCGAACACCGGGGAGCTGTTTTTT. Protein: CASSLRPANTGELFF.

This clonotype was picked up a small number of times. The chain has TRBV7-2 and TRBJ2-7; possibly TRBD1 or TRBD2 for D (5 bases each). V lost 4 bases and J lost 5, with 12 bases in between. Germline V CDR1 and CDR2: SGHTA, FQGNSA. The CDR3 runs 13 residues. The CDR3 is CASSSGRINEQYF. The CDR3 nucleotides read TGTGCCAGCAGCTCGGGACGTATAAACGAGCAGTACTTC. Based on the CDR3 plus reference TRBV7-2 and TRBJ2-7, the full variable domain is GAGVSQSPSNKVTEKGKDVELRCDPISGHTALYWYRQSLGQGLEFLIYFQGNSAPDKSGLPSDRFSAERTGGSVSTLTIQRTQQEDSAVYLCASSSGRINEQYFGPGTRLTVT.

The V gene is TRBV7-9, the J gene TRBJ1-6, with D hard to call. The V end was cut by 5 bases, the J end by 8 bases, with 13 bases between. The CDR3 runs to 14 residues. Germline V lookup: CDR1 SEHNR, CDR2 FQNEAQ (reference sequence). The CDR3 reads CASSDGPLDSPLHF. CDR3 nucleotide sequence: TGTGCCAGCAGCGATGGGCCTTTGGATTCACCCCTCCACTTT.

This clonotype was seen only a few times. V and J are TRBV7-2 and TRBJ1-5; the match to TRBD1 covers 9 bases. Germline lookup yields CDR1 SGHTA and CDR2 FQGNSA. The CDR3 loop spans 14 amino acids. Germline trimming cut 5 bases from V and 6 bases from J; bases unmatched to any gene: 5. CDR3 in amino acids: CASSTTTGGQPQHF. The CDR3, as DNA: TGTGCCAGCAGCACCACGACAGGGGGTCAGCCCCAGCATTTT.

V is TRBV20-1 and J is TRBJ1-2; TRBD1 matches at 8 bases. V was clipped by 6 bases and J by 11 bases; unmatched bases: 14. CDR1 is DFQATT and CDR2 is SNEGSKA in the germline V gene (reference sequence). CDR3 size: 13 residues. The CDR3 bases are TGCAGTGCCCGTCGCGTAGGACAGGGCCTGTACACCTTC. Protein: CSARRVGQGLYTF.

The CDR3 DNA reads as TGTGCCAGCAGCTTTTCGGACAGGGACACTGAAGCTTTCTTT. This translates into CASSFSDRDTEAFF. The chain has TRBV5-6 and TRBJ1-1; 8 bases fit TRBD1. This CDR3 spans 14 amino acids. J was trimmed by 3 bases and V by 2 bases; bases with no gene match: 3. Germline V gene lookup returns CDR1 SGHDT and CDR2 YYEEEE.

The chain joins TRBV12-3 or TRBV12-4 to TRBJ2-7; D is possibly TRBD1 (6 bases). Between the trimmed V and J ends, which lost 6 bases and 2 bases, there was a span of 8 bases. This CDR3 has 12 residues. CDR3 residues: CASRTGAYEQYF. Here the CDR3 DNA reads TGTGCCAGCAGGACAGGCGCCTACGAGCAGTACTTC.

This clonotype occurred a few times. The rearrangement joins TRBV27 to TRBJ1-6; D unresolved. Trimming took off 5 bases at V and 4 bases at J, with 15 bases between the two ends. This CDR3 has 16 amino acids. Per the germline V gene, CDR1 is MNHEY and CDR2 is SMNVEV (reference sequence). CDR3 coding DNA: TGTGCCAGCAGTACCCTCGGACGAGGATATAATTCACCCCTCCACTTT. Its translation: CASSTLGRGYNSPLHF.

This chain links TRBV10-3 with TRBJ2-1, with 11 bases aligning to TRBD2. V was clipped by 4 bases and J by 9 bases; unmatched bases: 14. This CDR3 has 17 residues. Germline V CDR1 and CDR2: ENHRY, SYGVKD. The CDR3 sequence is CAISALGRLAGGGEQFF. In DNA form, the CDR3 reads TGTGCCATCAGTGCCCTTGGACGGCTAGCGGGGGGTGGTGAGCAGTTCTTC.

In its sample, this clonotype was seen a few times. The chain is built from TRBV9 and TRBJ1-1, with 7 bases fitting TRBD1. In germline, CDR1 is SGDLS, CDR2 YYNGEE. This CDR3 is 12 amino acids long. V lost 4 bases to trimming and J lost 8 bases; unmatched junction nucleotides: 5. DNA for the CDR3: TGTGCCAGCAGCCCCCGGACAGGAGAAGCTTTCTTT. This translates into CASSPRTGEAFF.

The chain recombines TRBV3-1 with TRBJ2-7; D gene ambiguous. The V gene lost 1 base and the J gene lost 5 bases, with 9 bases spanning the gap. CDR1 LGHDT and CDR2 YNNKEL come from the germline V gene (reference sequence). CDR3 length: 13 residues. The CDR3 loop is CASSQVGQHEQYF. Here the CDR3 DNA reads TGTGCCAGCAGCCAAGTGGGCCAACACGAGCAGTACTTC.

This clonotype turned up a few times. The chain carries TRBV7-8 and TRBJ1-5; 8 nucleotides line up with TRBD1. Germline CDR1 and CDR2: SGHVS and FQNEAQ. The CDR3 spans 16 residues. V shed 3 bases and J 6 bases; nucleotides not matched to a gene: 10. The CDR3 DNA follows: TGTGCCAGCAGCTTTAGGACAGGGACCTCCACTCAGCCCCAGCATTTT. It specifies CASSFRTGTSTQPQHF.

This clonotype was observed a few times. V gene TRBV5-1 combines with J gene TRBJ2-1; D may be TRBD1 or TRBD2 (5 bases each). Trimming took off 3 bases at V and 2 bases at J, with 15 bases between the two ends. Germline CDR1 reads SGHRS; CDR2 reads YFSETQ. CDR3 length: 16 amino acids. The CDR3 bases are TGCGCCAGCAGCTCGGACGAGGGGTGGACCTACAATGAGCAGTTCTTC. Protein sequence: CASSSDEGWTYNEQFF.

This clonotype was recorded many times. The rearrangement uses TRBV20-1 and TRBJ1-2, with D uncertain. Germline V gene data show CDR1 as DFQATT and CDR2 as SNEGSKA (reference sequence). Trimming left V 6 bases short and J 2 bases short, with 7 bases between. The CDR3 sequence is 11 residues long. In nucleotides, the CDR3 is TGCAGTGCGACCGACAACTATGGCTACACCTTC. Translating gives CSATDNYGYTF.

This clonotype showed up just a few times. V usage is TRBV15 and J usage is TRBJ2-3; D is ambiguous. CDR1 LNHNV and CDR2 YYDKDF come from the germline V gene (reference sequence). The CDR3 covers 13 residues. Trimming cost V 0 bases and J 0 bases, with 1 base left between them. CDR3 amino acids: CATSRDSTDTQYF. DNA for the CDR3: TGTGCCACCAGCAGAGATAGCACAGATACGCAGTATTTT.

CDR3 amino acids: CASKRNDEQYV. In DNA, the CDR3 is TGTGCCAGCAAGAGGAACGACGAGCAGTACGTC. This chain connects TRBV28 to TRBJ2-7; unclear D gene. CDR1 and CDR2 (germline): MDHEN, SYDVKM. V was clipped by 7 bases and J by 5 bases, with 9 bases between them. This CDR3 comprises 11 residues.